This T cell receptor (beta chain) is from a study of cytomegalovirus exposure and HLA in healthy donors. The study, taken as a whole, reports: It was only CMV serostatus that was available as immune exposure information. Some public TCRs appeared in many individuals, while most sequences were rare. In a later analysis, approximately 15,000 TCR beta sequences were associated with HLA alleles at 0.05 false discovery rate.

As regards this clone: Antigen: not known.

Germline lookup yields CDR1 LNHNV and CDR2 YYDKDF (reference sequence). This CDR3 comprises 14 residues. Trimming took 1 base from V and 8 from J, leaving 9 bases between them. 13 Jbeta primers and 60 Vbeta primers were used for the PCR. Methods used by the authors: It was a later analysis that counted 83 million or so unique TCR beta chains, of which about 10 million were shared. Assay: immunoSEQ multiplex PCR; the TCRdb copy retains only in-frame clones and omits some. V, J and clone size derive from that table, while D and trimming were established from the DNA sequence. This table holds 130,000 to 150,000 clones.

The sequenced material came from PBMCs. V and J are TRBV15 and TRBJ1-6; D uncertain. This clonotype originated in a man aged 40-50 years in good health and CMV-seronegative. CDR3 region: CATSRATSHSPLHF. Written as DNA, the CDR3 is TGTGCCACCAGCAGAGCTACTTCTCATTCACCCCTCCACTTT.